The 21 T cell receptor beta chains given below trace back to one sample, sequenced in a study of Ad26.COV2.S vaccination and SARS-CoV-2 variants. Treatment: around 19 received Ad26.COV2.S at low or high dose, single or two shots; 5 received placebo; per-sample allocation not given. The investigators took samples on day 63 after the first vaccine or placebo injection. The data were produced by immunoSEQ multiplex PCR, yet TCRdb's version contains in-frame clones alone and is incomplete. This sample carries 440,000 or so clones, roughly 90% of them seen once, and the ten largest clones take around 1.7%. This material consisted of peripheral blood, taken in a trial of Ad26.COV2.S vaccine versus placebo. All receptors derive from a person aged 18 to 59 who received the Ad26.COV2.S COVID-19 vaccine or a placebo.

DNA for the CDR3: TGTGCCAGCAGGACCGGGACAGGAGGTGAAAAACTGTTTTTT. Amino acids: CASRTGTGGEKLFF. The V call is TRBV2, the J call TRBJ1-4; 8 bases match TRBD1. V lost 6 bases and J lost 7; bases outside the gene matches: 7. This CDR3 is built from 14 residues. The germline gives CDR1 SNHLY, CDR2 FYNNEI.

The table lists this clone with a count of one. The chain employs TRBV4-3 and TRBJ2-7; a weak D match, TRBD2 (6 bases). Germline V lookup: CDR1 LGHNA, CDR2 YSLEER. The V gene lost 1 base and the J gene lost 5 bases, with 15 bases spanning the gap. This CDR3 has 15 residues. CDR3 bases: TGCGCCAGCAGCCAAGCTCTACTAGCTGTCCACGAGCAGTACTTC. Protein: CASSQALLAVHEQYF.

The V and J genes are TRBV5-8 and TRBJ2-7, with a possible D match to TRBD2 (7 bases). The CDR3 consists of 16 residues. Germline V gives CDR1 SGHTS, CDR2 YDEGEE. V dropped 0 bases and J dropped 3 bases, with 16 bases sitting between them. In nucleotides, the CDR3 is TGTGCCAGCAGCTTGGATTGGCGGGGGCCGATCTACGAGCAGTACTTC. Amino acids: CASSLDWRGPIYEQYF. Full variable domain (missing parts from reference TRBV5-8 and TRBJ2-7): EAGVTQSPTHLIKTRGQQATLRCSPISGHTSVYWYQQALGLGLQFLLWYDEGEERNRGNFPPRFSGRQFPNYSSELNVNALELEDSALYLCASSLDWRGPIYEQYFGPGTRLTVT.

The V call is TRBV24-1, the J call TRBJ1-5, with 9 bases lining up with TRBD1. Germline lookup yields CDR1 KGHDR and CDR2 SFDVKD. The CDR3 extends over 15 amino acids. V shed 2 bases and J 6 bases; nucleotides not matched to a gene: 4. The CDR3 sequence: CATSDSGTGLQPQHF. DNA of the CDR3: TGTGCCACCAGTGATTCCGGGACAGGGCTTCAGCCCCAGCATTTT.

The genes are TRBV27 and TRBJ2-3, with D possibly being TRBD2 (6 bases). The CDR3 has 15 residues. V gave up 2 bases and J gave up 6 bases, with 15 bases separating them. Looked up from germline, CDR1 is MNHEY and CDR2 is SMNVEV (reference sequence). CDR3 coding DNA: TGTGCCAGCAGTTTACCCGGCGGAGGGTTCGATACGCAGTATTTT. It specifies CASSLPGGGFDTQYF.

This chain joins TRBV11-2 and TRBJ2-5, with 7 nucleotides matching TRBD1. Trimming took 5 bases from V and 3 from J; bases not matched to a gene: 3. Germline V gene sequence: CDR1 SGHAT, CDR2 FQNNGV. The CDR3 consists of 13 residues. The CDR3 sequence: CASSETGKETQYF. Here the CDR3 DNA reads TGTGCCAGCAGCGAGACAGGGAAAGAGACCCAGTACTTC.

This clone showed up just once. V is TRBV19 and J is TRBJ2-2; D is possibly TRBD1 or TRBD2 (5 bases each). CDR3 size: 16 residues. Per the germline V gene, CDR1 is LNHDA and CDR2 is SQIVND (reference sequence). V shed 4 bases and J shed 2 bases, with 14 bases lying between them. CDR3 sequence reads: CASSTLWGRNTGELFF. In nucleotides, the CDR3 is TGTGCCAGTAGTACCCTCTGGGGGAGAAACACCGGGGAGCTGTTTTTT.

The chain has TRBV11-3 and TRBJ2-5; D may be TRBD2 (5 bases). This CDR3 has 14 residues. Germline lookup yields CDR1 SGHNT and CDR2 YENEEA. The V gene lost 5 bases and the J gene lost 2 bases, with 12 bases spanning the gap. In DNA form, the CDR3 reads TGTGCCAGCAGCCGGGGAGCCAATCAAGAGACCCAGTACTTC. Protein sequence: CASSRGANQETQYF. The variable domain in full, completed from reference TRBV11-3 and TRBJ2-5, reads EAGVVQSPRYKIIEKKQPVAFWCNPISGHNTLYWYLQNLGQGPELLIRYENEEAVDDSQLPKDRFSAERLKGVDSTLKIQPAELGDSAVYLCASSRGANQETQYFGPGTRLLVL.

The chain couples TRBV9 to TRBJ1-2, with D perhaps TRBD1 (6 bases). This CDR3 region has 15 residues. V gave up 3 bases and J gave up 8 bases, with 20 bases separating them. Germline-derived CDR1 and CDR2 are SGDLS and YYNGEE. CDR3 protein: CASSGTGTYYLGYTF. The CDR3 DNA reads as TGTGCCAGCAGCGGGACCGGGACATACTACCTCGGCTACACCTTC.

This chain connects TRBV19 to TRBJ1-2, with 9 bases matching TRBD1. V dropped 6 bases and J dropped 7; count of bases not matched to a gene: 12. CDR1 is LNHDA, CDR2 SQIVND, per germline (reference sequence). There are 15 residues in the CDR3. The CDR3 bases are TGTGCCAGTAGCAACAACCACAGGGGGCCCCTTGGCTACACCTTC. Residues: CASSNNHRGPLGYTF.

In regard to this clone: The sample has other DNA sequences that encode this CDR3 too. This chain connects TRBV6-2 or TRBV6-3 to TRBJ1-2; TRBD1 is a possible D gene (6 bases). V lost 2 bases and J 8 bases, leaving 12 bases between the germline ends. The CDR3 extends over 13 amino acids. Germline V gene lookup returns CDR1 MNHEY and CDR2 SVGEGT. CDR3 protein: CASSYGQGIGYTF. The CDR3 nucleotides are TGTGCCAGCAGTTACGGGCAGGGGATCGGCTACACCTTC.

V is TRBV2 and J is TRBJ2-6; D not resolved. CDR1 is SNHLY and CDR2 is FYNNEI in the germline V gene. V lost 1 base and J lost 0, with 7 bases in between. The CDR3 runs to 16 residues. The CDR3 DNA follows: TGTGCCAGCAGTGAAGGCCGGAACTCTGGGGCCAACGTCCTGACTTTC. Protein product: CASSEGRNSGANVLTF.

The rearrangement uses TRBV7-9 and TRBJ2-7; D is undetermined. The ends were cut back, 7 bases at V and 7 bases at J, with 17 bases in the middle. The CDR3 contains 13 residues. The germline CDR1 and CDR2 sequences are SEHNR and FQNEAQ (reference sequence). DNA for the CDR3: TGTGCCAGCACCCAGAGTCGTATGGGAGAGCAGTACTTC. Its translation: CASTQSRMGEQYF.

The rearrangement uses TRBV9 and TRBJ2-7, with 7 bases matching TRBD2. The junction had 8 bases not matched to a gene; V was cut back by 3 bases and J by 2 bases. CDR3 length equals 15 residues. CDR1 is SGDLS, CDR2 YYNGEE, per germline. In DNA form, the CDR3 reads TGTGCCAGCAGCGCCTCCGCGGGGGATACCTACGAGCAGTACTTC. This sequence encodes CASSASAGDTYEQYF.

J is TRBJ2-7 and V is TRBV19, with TRBD1 identical over 8 bases. V trimming: 5 bases; J trimming: 4 bases; junction bases outside the gene matches: 7. CDR1 and CDR2 from the germline V gene are LNHDA and SQIVND (reference sequence). This CDR3 is built from 14 residues. The CDR3 DNA reads TGTGCCAGTAGTTGGGCCAGGGGGCGTTACGAGCAGTACTTC. This encodes CASSWARGRYEQYF.

V gene TRBV5-5 combines with J gene TRBJ1-2; D remains unclear. V was shortened by 4 bases and J by 10 bases, with 20 bases between the two germline ends. Germline assignment: CDR1 SGHKS and CDR2 YYEKEE (reference sequence). The CDR3 is made up of 14 amino acids. The CDR3 DNA follows: TGTGCCAGCAGCCAGCGTGAGACCGGGCCCTACTACACCTTC. Translating it yields CASSQRETGPYYTF.

The CDR3 sequence: CASRMGTRGNNYGYTF. CDR3 in DNA: TGTGCCAGCAGGATGGGGACAAGGGGAAATAACTATGGCTACACCTTC. This chain joins TRBV27 and TRBJ1-2, with TRBD1 as a possible D gene (6 bases). The CDR3 is 16 residues long. The ends were cut back, 6 bases at V and 1 base at J, with 18 bases in the middle. Germline V gene lookup returns CDR1 MNHEY and CDR2 SMNVEV (reference sequence).

The chain uses TRBV7-9 and TRBJ1-1; TRBD1 agrees at 10 bases. The CDR3 is made up of 15 amino acids. V lost 2 bases, J lost 8 bases, and 8 bases stayed unmatched. The germline V gene has CDR1 SEHNR and CDR2 FQNEAQ (reference sequence). CDR3 residues: CASSLRVTGGMEAFF. The CDR3, as DNA: TGTGCCAGCAGCTTACGGGTGACAGGGGGCATGGAAGCTTTCTTT.

This clone appeared a single time. This sequence joins TRBV9 and TRBJ2-5, with 11 bases aligning to TRBD2. The CDR3 runs to 14 residues. CDR1 is SGDLS and CDR2 is YYNGEE in the germline V gene. The V and J ends lost 3 bases and 5 bases, in that order; junction bases with no gene match: 3. This CDR3 is CASSGLAGLETQYF. The DNA of the CDR3 is TGTGCCAGCAGCGGACTAGCGGGGTTGGAGACCCAGTACTTC.

This clone was seen a single time. The J gene is TRBJ1-1, the V gene TRBV5-5; D gene unclear. V lost 0 bases and J 4 bases, leaving 10 bases between the germline ends. The CDR3 covers 14 residues. Germline values: CDR1 SGHKS, CDR2 YYEKEE (reference sequence). The CDR3 DNA is TGTGCCAGCAGCTTGGCAATCTGGGTCACTGAAGCTTTCTTT. Translation: CASSLAIWVTEAFF.

This sequence joins TRBV11-2 and TRBJ2-3; TRBD2 matches at 7 bases. Germline-derived CDR1 and CDR2 are SGHAT and FQNNGV. The CDR3 is 14 amino acids. Losses at the gene ends were 7 bases for V and 2 bases for J; bases not matched to a gene: 6. This CDR3 is CASKRGGITDTQYF. CDR3 nucleotides: TGTGCCAGCAAACGCGGGGGAATCACAGATACGCAGTATTTT.